This T cell receptor (beta chain) is drawn from a study of cytomegalovirus exposure and HLA in healthy donors (dated by TCRdb to about 2017). About the full investigation: The 700 or so repertoires of the first cohort and the 110 or so validation repertoires were produced on the same platform, according to a later analysis. The study was designed to test whether signatures of past pathogen exposure could be identified by cataloging public T cell receptors. In addition to the first cohort of 666 subjects, a separate validation cohort of around 110 different subjects was used. To predict cytomegalovirus infection status, the study combined high-throughput TCR immunosequencing, statistical association of individual TCRs with disease status, and machine learning.

The donors belonged to the validation cohort of about 130 subjects, which was separate from the roughly 680-subject first cohort. With regard to this clone: The antigen it recognizes is unknown. No base quality information exists; no much larger clone differs at one position.

Study-wide conclusions, independent of this receptor: Subsequent analysis determined that TCRs grouped into clusters in the first cohort also showed a tendency toward co-occurrence across the 120 or so validation repertoires, and roughly 95% of cluster scores exceeded 0. While some public TCRs were present in many individuals, most TCR sequences turned up only very rarely across donors. The study listed approximately 160 TCR beta chains as associated with cytomegalovirus. Cytomegalovirus status was reported to be diagnosed by the classifier with high specificity and sensitivity in both the original and validation cohorts. All 120 or so repertoires were used to score co-occurrence in the validation cohort in a later analysis, because that analysis had no HLA typing for the cohort. Three of the identified cytomegalovirus-associated TCR beta chains were confirmed in vitro to be specific for cytomegalovirus antigens. The authors suggested that the approach could potentially be extended to other disease states and immunological phenotypes.

The method was the immunoSEQ multiplex PCR assay. The published analysis was carried out like this. A statistical classification framework was built for diagnosing cytomegalovirus status from the catalog of TCR beta chain sequences. Sourced from immuneACCESS, this table was stored by TCRdb with only in-frame sequences that have V and J called. A share of the clones is absent; for the studies checked, an unresolved V gene accounts for under half, and the remainder has no known explanation. The D gene and trimming were derived from the DNA, and the V and J assignments and clone size from that table. The sample includes a few hundred thousand clones, with about 90% observed a single time. The ten largest clones represent 0.3% to 0.4% of the sample. V trim: 2 bases; J trim: 6 bases; unmatched bases: 13. Counted from cysteine to phenylalanine, this CDR3 has 17 amino acids. Of all the DNA, just the CDR3 is kept, 51 bases in frame from base 1. The germline V gene (reference sequence) provides CDR1 MNHEY and CDR2 SMNVEV.

The clonotype originates from a young woman in good health and CMV-seronegative. The sequence links TRBV27 to TRBJ2-3, and 8 bases in between align with TRBD1. The material sequenced was PBMCs. The DNA sequence is given as TGTGCCAGCAGTTTACGCTGGCAGGGGGCCGTTCTGGATACGCAGTATTTT. This is translated as CASSLRWQGAVLDTQYF.